A single sample gave rise to the 20 T cell receptor beta chains below, sequenced in a study of glioma-infiltrating T cells. TCR alpha and beta CDR3 regions were amplified from RNA using iRepertoire nested multiplex PCR. TCRdb reprocessed the multiplex PCR reads via MiXCR and lists one record per CDR3 protein. This table has 300,000 to 400,000 distinct CDR3 sequences, more than 35% appearing once. Sequenced material: glioma tissue, nonneoplastic brain tissue, or PBMCs (not recorded which). Source of these receptors: a human donor with low-grade glioma or glioblastoma, undergoing nonglioma brain surgery, or in good health (not recorded which).

As concerns this clonotype: A much more abundant neighbour one base away suggests this may be a read error. V and J are TRBV6-1 and TRBJ1-2; D possibly corresponds to TRBD1 (6 bases). This CDR3 has 15 residues. V was pared by 4 bases and J by 4 bases, with 16 bases between. Germline assignment: CDR1 MNHNS and CDR2 SASEGT. CDR3 protein: CASSVGQFQFYGYTF. The CDR3 nucleotides are TGTGCCAGCAGTGTAGGACAGTTTCAATTCTATGGCTACACCTTC.

The chain uses TRBV5-5 and TRBJ1-1; D is undetermined. V dropped 0 bases and J dropped 3 bases, with 9 bases sitting between them. Germline V gene lookup returns CDR1 SGHKS and CDR2 YYEKEE (reference sequence). This CDR3 contains 14 residues. The CDR3 reads CASSLAGIDTEAFF. Here the CDR3 DNA reads TGTGCCAGCAGCTTGGCGGGGATCGACACTGAAGCTTTCTTT.

Details on this clonotype: This may stem from a read error, because a much larger clone lies one nucleotide away. The J gene is TRBJ2-7, the V gene TRBV6-1; D possibly corresponds to TRBD2 (6 bases). Trimming left V 6 bases short and J 2 bases short, with 17 bases between. CDR1 is MNHNS and CDR2 is SASEGT in the germline V gene. The CDR3 loop spans 15 amino acids. CDR3 DNA: TGTGCCAGCAGATCGGCGGGGCGAGGGACCTACGAGCAGTACTTC. Amino acid sequence: CASRSAGRGTYEQYF.

Concerning this clonotype: One end of the junction varies from germline; a read error may be responsible. This sequence joins TRBV20-1 and TRBJ1-5, with D hard to call. This CDR3 has 15 amino acids. Germline values: CDR1 DFQATT, CDR2 SNEGSKA (reference sequence). The DNA for the CDR3 is TGCAGTGCCCAAACCTCCCGGACGATCAATCAGTCCCAGCATTTT. This translates into CSAQTSRTINQSQHF.

Points on this clonotype: A single base separates this from a much larger clone, so it may be a read error. CDR3 nucleotides: TGTGCCACCGGAACCCTCGCAGATACGCAGTATTTT. This gives the protein CATGTLADTQYF. V gene TRBV24-1 combines with J gene TRBJ2-3, with unresolved D. The CDR3 is 12 amino acids. V was cut by 9 bases and J by 4 bases, with 10 bases left in between. CDR1 is KGHDR, CDR2 SFDVKD, per germline.

This clonotype was detected ten times or more. The V and J genes are TRBV28 and TRBJ2-3; D uncertain. Looked up from germline, CDR1 is MDHEN and CDR2 is SYDVKM. This CDR3 spans 12 amino acids. With 5 bases removed from V and 4 bases from J, the gap between germline ends came to 7 bases. Written as DNA, the CDR3 is TGTGCCAGCAGTGGCACGCCAGATACGCAGTATTTT. Translating gives CASSGTPDTQYF.

The chain links TRBV20-1 to TRBJ2-7; TRBD2 aligns across 10 bases. Germline V gene lookup returns CDR1 DFQATT and CDR2 SNEGSKA (reference sequence). The CDR3 sequence is 16 residues long. V was clipped by 3 bases and J by 0 bases; unmatched bases: 8. DNA for the CDR3: TGCAGTGCTAGTACGACTAGCGGGCGGAGCTCCTACGAGCAGTACTTC. This sequence encodes CSASTTSGRSSYEQYF.

The V gene is TRBV6-5, the J gene TRBJ1-2; a weak D match, TRBD1 (6 bases). Trimming left V 5 bases short and J 7 bases short, with 20 bases between. Germline CDR1 is MNHEY and CDR2 is SVGAGI. This CDR3 region has 15 residues. The CDR3 nucleotides read TGTGCCAGCAGTACTCAGGGACACCATAGTGGTGGCTACACCTTC. This encodes CASSTQGHHSGGYTF.

The rearrangement joins TRBV28 to TRBJ1-5; TRBD1 is a possible D gene (5 bases). The length of the CDR3 is 14 residues. CDR1 and CDR2 from the germline V gene are MDHEN and SYDVKM. V lost 8 bases and J lost 2, with 13 bases in between. CDR3 in amino acids: CASGGWWRNQPQHF. The CDR3 nucleotides read TGTGCCAGCGGGGGATGGTGGCGCAATCAGCCCCAGCATTTT.

This chain joins TRBV12-3 or TRBV12-4 and TRBJ1-1; D is undetermined. V gave up 5 bases and J gave up 0 bases, with 10 bases separating them. The CDR3 is made up of 14 amino acids. The CDR3 sequence: CASSATDLNTEAFF. The DNA for the CDR3 is TGTGCCAGCAGTGCCACAGATTTGAACACTGAAGCTTTCTTT.

The V gene is TRBV28, the J gene TRBJ2-5; D is ambiguous. Between the trimmed V and J ends, which lost 5 bases and 1 base, there was a span of 11 bases. The CDR3 covers 14 residues. Germline V gene data show CDR1 as MDHEN and CDR2 as SYDVKM. As DNA, the CDR3 is TGTGCCAGCAGTGACCGTGGGATCCAAGAGACCCAGTACTTC. Its protein product is CASSDRGIQETQYF.

At least ten counts were recorded for this clonotype. The chain uses TRBV15 and TRBJ1-6; 7 positions agree with TRBD1. Germline values: CDR1 LNHNV, CDR2 YYDKDF (reference sequence). V trimming: 3 bases; J trimming: 8 bases; junction bases outside the gene matches: 4. The CDR3 totals 14 residues. Here the CDR3 DNA reads TGTGCCACCAGCAGGACAGGGCGGCATTCACCCCTCCACTTT. Amino acids: CATSRTGRHSPLHF.

This clonotype came up many times. The genes are TRBV7-2 and TRBJ2-1; D perhaps matches TRBD2 (6 bases). Germline V gives CDR1 SGHTA, CDR2 FQGNSA. V lost 0 bases to trimming and J lost 3 bases, with 12 bases between them. The CDR3 has 16 residues. This CDR3 is CASSLAGGLGYNEQFF. The CDR3 nucleotides read TGTGCCAGCAGCTTAGCGGGGGGTCTAGGCTACAATGAGCAGTTCTTC.

This clonotype was counted a few times. A much bigger clone sits one base away, suggesting this may be a read error. V is TRBV28 and J is TRBJ2-1; D call uncertain. The CDR3 is 12 residues long. V lost 5 bases, J lost 8 bases, and 10 bases lay in between. Per germline, CDR1 MDHEN and CDR2 SYDVKM. The CDR3 nucleotides read TGTGCCAGCAGTGACGCAGCGTATGAGCAGTTCTTC. This sequence encodes CASSDAAYEQFF.

With regard to this clonotype: Compared with germline, one end of the junction differs, possibly owing to a read error. V usage is TRBV7-8 and J usage is TRBJ2-1; 10 nucleotides align to TRBD1. The CDR3 runs to 16 residues. Germline CDR1 and CDR2: SGHVS and FQNEAQ. The CDR3 is CASSPTWDRGNNKQFF. CDR3 bases: TGTGCCAGCAGTCCTACTTGGGACAGGGGAAACAATAAGCAGTTCTTC.

A few counts support this clonotype. The gene calls are TRBV28 and TRBJ2-7; D is possibly TRBD2 (6 bases). CDR1 and CDR2 from the germline V gene are MDHEN and SYDVKM. Trimming took off 5 bases at V and 6 bases at J, with 20 bases between the two ends. This CDR3 spans 15 amino acids. DNA for the CDR3: TGTGCCAGCAGTACACCCCCCGGGCGGGGAGGCGAGCAGTACTTC. It is translated as CASSTPPGRGGEQYF.

The V call is TRBV10-3, the J call TRBJ2-3; the match to TRBD1 covers 7 bases. Germline CDR1 and CDR2: ENHRY and SYGVKD. V lost 5 bases and J lost 2; bases outside the gene matches: 13. The CDR3 length is 17 residues. The CDR3 DNA reads as TGTGCCATCAGTCCTGGACGAAGACAGGGTTCCACAGATACGCAGTATTTT. This sequence encodes CAISPGRRQGSTDTQYF.

The CDR3 spells CSALKLAGVYEQYF. The CDR3 DNA reads as TGCAGTGCCCTGAAGCTAGCGGGAGTGTACGAGCAGTACTTC. The chain is built from TRBV20-1 and TRBJ2-7; 10 positions agree with TRBD2. The germline V gene encodes CDR1 DFQATT and CDR2 SNEGSKA (reference sequence). The CDR3 runs 14 residues. V dropped 6 bases and J dropped 4; count of bases not matched to a gene: 9.

On this clonotype itself: Given a much more abundant clone one base away, this may be a read error. This chain joins TRBV27 and TRBJ2-5; D uncertain. The V gene lost 3 bases and the J gene lost 1 base, with 12 bases spanning the gap. The CDR3 spans 15 residues. Germline CDR1 and CDR2: MNHEY and SMNVEV (reference sequence). CDR3 loop: CASSLLARLQETQYF. CDR3 in DNA: TGTGCCAGCAGTTTGCTTGCCAGACTCCAAGAGACCCAGTACTTC.

This clonotype was observed once. The chain carries TRBV6-6 and TRBJ1-3; D unresolved. Germline CDR1 and CDR2: MNHNY and SVGAGI (reference sequence). CDR3 length equals 13 residues. The V end was cut by 10 bases, the J end by 1 base, with 11 bases between. The DNA of the CDR3 is TGTGCCACCCTCGCTGGGTCTGGAAACACCATATATTTT. It yields the protein CATLAGSGNTIYF.